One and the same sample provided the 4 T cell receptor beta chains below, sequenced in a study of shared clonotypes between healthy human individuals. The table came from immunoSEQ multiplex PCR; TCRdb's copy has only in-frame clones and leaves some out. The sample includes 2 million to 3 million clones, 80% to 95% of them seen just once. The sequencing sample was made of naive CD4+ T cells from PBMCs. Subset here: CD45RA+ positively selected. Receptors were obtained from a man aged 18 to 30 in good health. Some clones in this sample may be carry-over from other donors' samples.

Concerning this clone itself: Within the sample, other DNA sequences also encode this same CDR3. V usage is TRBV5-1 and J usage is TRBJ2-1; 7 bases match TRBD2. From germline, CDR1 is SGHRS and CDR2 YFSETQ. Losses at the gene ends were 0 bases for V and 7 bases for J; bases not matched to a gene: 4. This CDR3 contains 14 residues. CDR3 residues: CASSLGVSGNEQFF. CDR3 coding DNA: TGCGCCAGCAGCTTGGGGGTTAGCGGGAATGAGCAGTTCTTC.

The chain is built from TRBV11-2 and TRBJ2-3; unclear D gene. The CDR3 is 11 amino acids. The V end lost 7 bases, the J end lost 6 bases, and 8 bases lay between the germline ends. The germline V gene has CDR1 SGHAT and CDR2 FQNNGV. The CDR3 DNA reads TGTGCCAGCACCCATGGGGATACGCAGTATTTT. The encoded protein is CASTHGDTQYF.

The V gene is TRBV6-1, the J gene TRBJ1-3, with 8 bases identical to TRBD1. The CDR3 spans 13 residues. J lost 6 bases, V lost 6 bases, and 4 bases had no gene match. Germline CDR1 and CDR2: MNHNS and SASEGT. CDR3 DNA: TGTGCCAGCAGCGCAGGGGGCGAAAACACCATATATTTT. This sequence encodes CASSAGGENTIYF.

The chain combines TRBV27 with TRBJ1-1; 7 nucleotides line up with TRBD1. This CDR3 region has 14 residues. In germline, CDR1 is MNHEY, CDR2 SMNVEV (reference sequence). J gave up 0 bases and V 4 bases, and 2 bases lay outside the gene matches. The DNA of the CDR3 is TGTGCCAGCAGTTCAGACAGGGTGAACACTGAAGCTTTCTTT. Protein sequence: CASSSDRVNTEAFF.